The clone carrying this T cell receptor beta chain was counted only a few times. Its specificity is unknown. The germline V and J ends were trimmed by 4 bases and 5 bases, with 14 bases remaining between them. The V gene's germline CDR1 is SEHNR and CDR2 FQNEAQ (reference sequence). The CDR3 length is 15 residues. The entry originates in a study of blood T cells in healthy people across ages. Study-level information: When template switching was applied, about one barcoded beta molecule was captured per two T cells.

Study-level findings and limits: No one knew whether donors had CMV, which possibly confounded expanded clonotype changes.

The second PCR ran about 7 to 12 cycles with a sample-barcoded 5' primer and J-beta primers. MiXCR, applied by TCRdb to the 5' RACE reads, yields one record per CDR3 protein. This table has about 640,000 distinct CDR3 sequences, around three fifths appearing once. The sample comprised blood. The receptor's source is a man between 60 and 75 years old in good health. The V gene is TRBV7-9, the J gene TRBJ1-4; D is perhaps TRBD1 (5 bases). CDR3 protein: CASSSRGMGNEKLFF. CDR3 coding DNA: TGTGCCAGCAGCTCGCGGGGGATGGGGAATGAAAAACTGTTTTTT.